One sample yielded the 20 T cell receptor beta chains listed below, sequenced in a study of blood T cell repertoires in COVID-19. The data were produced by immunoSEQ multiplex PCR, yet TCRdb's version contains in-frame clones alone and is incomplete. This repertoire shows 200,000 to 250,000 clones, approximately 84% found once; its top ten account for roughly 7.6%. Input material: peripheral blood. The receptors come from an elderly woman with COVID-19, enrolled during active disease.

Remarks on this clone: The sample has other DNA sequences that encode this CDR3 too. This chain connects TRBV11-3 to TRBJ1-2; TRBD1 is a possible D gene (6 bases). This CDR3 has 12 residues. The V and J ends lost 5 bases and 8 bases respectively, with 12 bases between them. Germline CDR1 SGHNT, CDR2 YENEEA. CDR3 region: CASSGGGGGYTF. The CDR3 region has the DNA TGTGCCAGCAGCGGGGGCGGGGGGGGCTACACCTTC.

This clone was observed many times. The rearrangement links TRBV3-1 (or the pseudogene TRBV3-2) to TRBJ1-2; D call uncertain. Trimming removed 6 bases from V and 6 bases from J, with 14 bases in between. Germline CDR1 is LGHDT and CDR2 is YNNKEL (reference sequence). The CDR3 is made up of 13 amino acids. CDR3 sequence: CASRPTQTNGYTF. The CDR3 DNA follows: TGTGCCAGCAGACCCACACAAACCAATGGCTACACCTTC.

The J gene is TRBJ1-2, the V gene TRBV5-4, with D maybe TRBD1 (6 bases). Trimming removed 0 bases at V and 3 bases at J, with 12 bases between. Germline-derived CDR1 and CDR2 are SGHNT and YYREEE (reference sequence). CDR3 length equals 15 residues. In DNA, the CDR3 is TGTGCCAGCAGCTTGGCTCAGGGGTTCGACTATGGCTACACCTTC. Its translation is CASSLAQGFDYGYTF.

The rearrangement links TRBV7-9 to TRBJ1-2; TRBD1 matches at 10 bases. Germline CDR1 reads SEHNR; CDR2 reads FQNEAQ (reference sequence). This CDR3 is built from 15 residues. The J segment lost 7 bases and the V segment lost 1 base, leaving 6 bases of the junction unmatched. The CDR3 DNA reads TGTGCCAGCAGCTTAGGGGACAGGGGAAAGGCTGGCTACACCTTC. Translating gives CASSLGDRGKAGYTF.

The DNA of the CDR3 is TGTGCCAGCAGCTTAGGACAAGCGGGAGATACGCAGTATTTT. This codes for CASSLGQAGDTQYF. The chain recombines TRBV7-8 with TRBJ2-3; D may be TRBD2 (6 bases). Germline V gene data show CDR1 as SGHVS and CDR2 as FQNEAQ. This CDR3 is 14 amino acids long. V was shortened by 1 base and J by 5 bases, with 10 bases between the two germline ends.

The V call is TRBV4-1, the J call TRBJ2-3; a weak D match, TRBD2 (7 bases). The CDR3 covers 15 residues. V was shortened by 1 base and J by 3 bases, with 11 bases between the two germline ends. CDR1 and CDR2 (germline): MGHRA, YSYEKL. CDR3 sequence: CASSQGGGRTDTQYF. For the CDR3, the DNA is TGCGCCAGCAGCCAAGGGGGGGGGCGTACAGATACGCAGTATTTT.

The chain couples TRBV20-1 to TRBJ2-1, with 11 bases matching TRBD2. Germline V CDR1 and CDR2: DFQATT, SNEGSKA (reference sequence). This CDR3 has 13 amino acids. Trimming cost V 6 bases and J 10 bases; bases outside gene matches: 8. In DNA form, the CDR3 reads TGCAGTGCGAGTAGCGGGAGGGCCAGGGAGCAGTTCTTC. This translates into CSASSGRAREQFF.

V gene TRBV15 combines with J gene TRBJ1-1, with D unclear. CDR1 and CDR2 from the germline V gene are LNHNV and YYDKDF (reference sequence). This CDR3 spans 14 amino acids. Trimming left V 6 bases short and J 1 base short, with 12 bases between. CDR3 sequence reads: CATRLARRNTEAFF. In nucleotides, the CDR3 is TGTGCCACCAGGCTTGCGCGGAGGAACACTGAAGCTTTCTTT.

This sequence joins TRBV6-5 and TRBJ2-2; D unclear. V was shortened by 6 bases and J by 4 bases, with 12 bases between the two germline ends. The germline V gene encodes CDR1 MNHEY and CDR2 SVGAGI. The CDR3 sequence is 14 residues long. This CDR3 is CASSLEWSTGELFF. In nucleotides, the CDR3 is TGTGCCAGCAGCCTAGAGTGGAGCACCGGGGAGCTGTTTTTT.

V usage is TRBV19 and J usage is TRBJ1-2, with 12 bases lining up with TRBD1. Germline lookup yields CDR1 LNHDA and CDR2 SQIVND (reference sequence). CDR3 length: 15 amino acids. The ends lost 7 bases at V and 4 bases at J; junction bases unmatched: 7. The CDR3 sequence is CASNFRDRGLYGYTF. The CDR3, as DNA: TGTGCCAGTAATTTCCGGGACAGGGGGCTCTATGGCTACACCTTC.

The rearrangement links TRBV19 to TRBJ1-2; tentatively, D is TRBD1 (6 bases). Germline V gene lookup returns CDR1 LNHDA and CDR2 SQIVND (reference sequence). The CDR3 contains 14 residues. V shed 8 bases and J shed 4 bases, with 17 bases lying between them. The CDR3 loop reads CASLDRRGGYGYTF. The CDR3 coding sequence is TGTGCCAGTCTTGACAGGAGAGGAGGCTATGGCTACACCTTC.

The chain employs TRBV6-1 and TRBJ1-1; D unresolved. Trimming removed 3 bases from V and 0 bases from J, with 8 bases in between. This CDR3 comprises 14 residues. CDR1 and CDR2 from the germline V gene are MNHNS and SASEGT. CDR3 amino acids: CASSDGFMNTEAFF. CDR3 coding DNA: TGTGCCAGCAGTGACGGTTTCATGAACACTGAAGCTTTCTTT.

The CDR3 DNA reads TGTGCCAACCCCGTCGAGCATGAAAAACTGTTTTTT. It specifies CANPVEHEKLFF. V usage is TRBV28 and J usage is TRBJ1-4; D gene unclear. V was clipped by 10 bases and J by 6 bases, with 12 bases between them. This CDR3 spans 12 amino acids. Germline CDR1 is MDHEN and CDR2 is SYDVKM.

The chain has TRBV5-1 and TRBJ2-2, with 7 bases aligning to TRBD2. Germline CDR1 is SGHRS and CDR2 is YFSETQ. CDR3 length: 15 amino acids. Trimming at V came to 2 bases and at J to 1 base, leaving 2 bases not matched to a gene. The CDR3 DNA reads TGCGCCAGCAGCTTTCGGGGGGAGAACACCGGGGAGCTGTTTTTT. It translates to CASSFRGENTGELFF.

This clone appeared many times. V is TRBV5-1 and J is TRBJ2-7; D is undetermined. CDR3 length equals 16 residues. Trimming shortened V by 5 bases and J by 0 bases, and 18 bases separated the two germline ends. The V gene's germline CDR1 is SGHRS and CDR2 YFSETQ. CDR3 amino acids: CASSPASGLSSYEQYF. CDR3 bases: TGCGCCAGCAGTCCAGCGTCCGGCCTAAGCTCCTACGAGCAGTACTTC. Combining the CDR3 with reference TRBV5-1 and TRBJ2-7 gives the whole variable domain KAGVTQTPRYLIKTRGQQVTLSCSPISGHRSVSWYQQTPGQGLQFLFEYFSETQRNKGNFPGRFSGRQFSNSRSEMNVSTLELGDSALYLCASSPASGLSSYEQYFGPGTRLTVT.

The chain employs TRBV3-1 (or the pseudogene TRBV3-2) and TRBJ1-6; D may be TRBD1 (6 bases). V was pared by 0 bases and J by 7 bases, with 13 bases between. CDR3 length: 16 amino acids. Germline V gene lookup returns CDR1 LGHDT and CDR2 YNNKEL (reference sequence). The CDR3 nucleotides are TGTGCCAGCAGCCAAGAGGGAGGCGGGGGCAATTCACCCCTCCACTTT. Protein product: CASSQEGGGGNSPLHF.

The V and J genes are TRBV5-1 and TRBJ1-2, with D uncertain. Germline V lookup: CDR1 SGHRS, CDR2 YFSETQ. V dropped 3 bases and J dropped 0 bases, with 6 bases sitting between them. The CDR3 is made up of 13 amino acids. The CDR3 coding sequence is TGCGCCAGCAGCTCCGCGGCTAACTATGGCTACACCTTC. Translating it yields CASSSAANYGYTF.

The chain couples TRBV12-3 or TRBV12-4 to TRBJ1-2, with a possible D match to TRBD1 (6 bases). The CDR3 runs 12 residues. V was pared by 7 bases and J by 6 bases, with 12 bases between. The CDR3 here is CASKTGTDGYTF. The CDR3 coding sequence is TGTGCCAGCAAAACAGGGACGGATGGCTACACCTTC.

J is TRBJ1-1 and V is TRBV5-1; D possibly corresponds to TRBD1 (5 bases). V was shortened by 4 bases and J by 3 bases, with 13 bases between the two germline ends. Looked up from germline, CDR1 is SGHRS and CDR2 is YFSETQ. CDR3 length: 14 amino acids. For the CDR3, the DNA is TGCGCCAGCAGCAGCCTCCGGGGGGACACTGAAGCTTTCTTT. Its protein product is CASSSLRGDTEAFF.

The CDR3 loop reads CASSLRGLEGYTF. The CDR3 bases are TGTGCCAGCAGCTTGAGGGGCTTGGAGGGCTACACCTTC. The chain uses TRBV5-6 and TRBJ1-2, with D possibly being TRBD1 (5 bases). The CDR3 is 13 residues long. V lost 1 base and J lost 8, with 12 bases in between. From germline, CDR1 is SGHDT and CDR2 YYEEEE.